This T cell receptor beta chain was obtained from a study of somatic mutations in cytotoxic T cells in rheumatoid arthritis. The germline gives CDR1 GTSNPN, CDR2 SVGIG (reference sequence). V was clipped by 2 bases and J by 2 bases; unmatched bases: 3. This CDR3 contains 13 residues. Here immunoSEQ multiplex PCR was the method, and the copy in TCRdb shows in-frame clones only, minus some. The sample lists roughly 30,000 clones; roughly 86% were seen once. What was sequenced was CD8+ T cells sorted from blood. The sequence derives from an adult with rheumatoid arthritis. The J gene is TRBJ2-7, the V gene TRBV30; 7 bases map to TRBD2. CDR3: CAWSLGTTYEQYF. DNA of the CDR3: TGTGCCTGGAGTCTCGGGACTACCTACGAGCAGTACTTC.